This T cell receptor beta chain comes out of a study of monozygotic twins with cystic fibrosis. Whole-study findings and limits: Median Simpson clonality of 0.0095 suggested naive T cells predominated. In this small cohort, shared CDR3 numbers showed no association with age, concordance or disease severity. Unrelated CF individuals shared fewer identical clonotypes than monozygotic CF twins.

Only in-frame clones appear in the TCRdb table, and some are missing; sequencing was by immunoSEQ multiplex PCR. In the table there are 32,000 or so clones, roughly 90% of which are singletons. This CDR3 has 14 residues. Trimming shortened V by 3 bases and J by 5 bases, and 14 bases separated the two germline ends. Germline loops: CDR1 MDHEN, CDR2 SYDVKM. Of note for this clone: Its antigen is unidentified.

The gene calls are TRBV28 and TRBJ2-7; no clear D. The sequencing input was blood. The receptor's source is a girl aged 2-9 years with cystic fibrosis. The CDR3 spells CASSLPQRANEQYF. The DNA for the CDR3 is TGTGCCAGCAGTTTGCCTCAGCGAGCCAACGAGCAGTACTTC.